Listed here are 20 T cell receptor beta chains from one sample, sequenced in a study of CD8 T cells in ankylosing spondylitis. TCRdb reprocessed the 5' RACE reads with MiXCR, giving one entry per CDR3 protein. The sample has 290,000 or so distinct CDR3 sequences; around 20% are singletons. The sequencing sample was made of blood, either unsorted or a sorted T cell fraction (not recorded which). All receptors come from a female donor with ankylosing spondylitis or in good health (not recorded which).

This clonotype was seen only a few times. This sequence joins TRBV20-1 and TRBJ2-4, with 7 positions matching TRBD2. The ends lost 6 bases at V and 0 bases at J; junction bases unmatched: 11. The CDR3 sequence is 16 residues long. Germline V lookup: CDR1 DFQATT, CDR2 SNEGSKA (reference sequence). CDR3 in amino acids: CSASRGSPIAKNIQYF. DNA for the CDR3: TGCAGTGCGTCGCGGGGGAGCCCTATAGCCAAAAACATTCAGTACTTC.

The chain combines TRBV18 with TRBJ1-1, with TRBD1 matching over 7 bases. The germline V gene encodes CDR1 KGHSH and CDR2 LQKENI. V was pared by 3 bases and J by 0 bases, with 4 bases of the junction left unmatched. The CDR3 has 15 amino acids. CDR3 amino acids: CASSPRGKMNTEAFF. The DNA for the CDR3 is TGTGCCAGCTCACCCAGGGGGAAAATGAACACTGAAGCTTTCTTT.

The chain joins TRBV30 to TRBJ1-1; D remains ambiguous. Trimming stripped 6 bases from V and 1 base from J, with 15 bases between. Germline assignment: CDR1 GTSNPN and CDR2 SVGIG (reference sequence). The CDR3 spans 14 residues. The CDR3 region has the DNA TGTGCCTGTGCTTACGCGAGTAGGAACACTGAAGCTTTCTTT. Its translation is CACAYASRNTEAFF.

The chain carries TRBV7-3 and TRBJ2-1; D is possibly TRBD2 (5 bases). The germline gives CDR1 SGHTA, CDR2 FQGTGA. This CDR3 has 12 residues. V was clipped by 4 bases and J by 9 bases, with 10 bases between them. CDR3 amino acids: CASSSEAGEQFF. The CDR3, as DNA: TGTGCCAGCAGCTCTGAGGCGGGTGAGCAGTTCTTC.

This clonotype was counted between two and nine times. The V and J genes are TRBV29-1 and TRBJ2-1; the match to TRBD2 covers 10 bases. The V and J ends lost 6 bases and 6 bases, in that order; junction bases with no gene match: 5. The CDR3 runs to 13 residues. Germline CDR1 is SQVTM and CDR2 is ANQGSEA. CDR3 region: CSVRRLAGNEQFF. CDR3 DNA sequence: TGCAGCGTACGAAGACTAGCGGGCAATGAGCAGTTCTTC.

For the CDR3, the DNA is TGTGCCAGCAGCCTACAGGGGGCGTTTGGCTACACCTTC. It yields the protein CASSLQGAFGYTF. The chain links TRBV13 to TRBJ1-2; TRBD1 aligns across 9 bases. The CDR3 consists of 13 residues. With 5 bases clipped from V and 7 bases from J, the junction kept 5 bases outside the gene matches. Germline assignment: CDR1 PRHDT and CDR2 FYEKMQ (reference sequence).

V is TRBV15 and J is TRBJ1-3; unclear D gene. Germline assignment: CDR1 LNHNV and CDR2 YYDKDF (reference sequence). The CDR3 covers 15 residues. V lost 3 bases and J lost 2, with 11 bases in between. CDR3 nucleotide sequence: TGTGCCACCAGCAGCGCCAGGTTAGCTGGAAACACCATATATTTT. Translating it yields CATSSARLAGNTIYF.

A few counts support this clonotype. The chain employs TRBV19 and TRBJ1-6; no reliable D call. V dropped 3 bases and J dropped 10 bases, with 16 bases sitting between them. CDR1 is LNHDA, CDR2 SQIVND, per germline (reference sequence). The CDR3 covers 15 residues. The CDR3 sequence: CASSIRSGLDSPLHF. The CDR3 nucleotides are TGTGCCAGTAGTATCCGTTCCGGGCTAGACTCACCCCTCCACTTT. The variable domain in full, completed from reference TRBV19 and TRBJ1-6, reads DGGITQSPKYLFRKEGQNVTLSCEQNLNHDAMYWYRQDPGQGLRLIYYSQIVNDFQKGDIAEGYSVSREKKESFPLTVTSAQKNPTAFYLCASSIRSGLDSPLHFGNGTRLTVT.

This sequence joins TRBV6-2 or TRBV6-3 and TRBJ1-1; D gene ambiguous. Trimming pared 11 bases from V and 0 bases from J, leaving 10 bases between. The CDR3 spans 12 residues. Germline CDR1 and CDR2: MNHEY and SVGEGT. The CDR3 sequence: CAGAKVNTEAFF. The CDR3 DNA reads as TGTGCCGGCGCTAAGGTGAACACTGAAGCTTTCTTT.

This clonotype was counted many times. The genes are TRBV20-1 and TRBJ1-2, with TRBD1 identical over 7 bases. Germline V gene lookup returns CDR1 DFQATT and CDR2 SNEGSKA (reference sequence). CDR3 size: 15 residues. With V trimmed by 3 bases and J by 8 bases, 15 bases remained unmatched. The CDR3 DNA reads TGCAGTGCTAGGCATCCGGGACAGCAGATTGCCGGCTACACCTTC. Translating it yields CSARHPGQQIAGYTF.

The chain has TRBV11-3 and TRBJ1-1; 7 bases map to TRBD1. V dropped 3 bases and J dropped 7; count of bases not matched to a gene: 5. Per germline, CDR1 SGHNT and CDR2 YENEEA. The CDR3 spans 13 residues. This chain's CDR3 is CASSLAGGGEAFF. CDR3 nucleotide sequence: TGTGCCAGCAGCTTGGCAGGGGGGGGTGAAGCTTTCTTT.

This clonotype was found a few times. The rearrangement joins TRBV6-2 or TRBV6-3 to TRBJ2-7; no definite D call. With 2 bases removed from V and 13 bases from J, the gap between germline ends came to 21 bases. Per germline, CDR1 MNHEY and CDR2 SVGEGT. This CDR3 has 14 residues. DNA of the CDR3: TGTGCCAGCAGTTACGCCGAGGCCAGGCGGTTCGCTTACTTC. Amino acid sequence: CASSYAEARRFAYF.

This clonotype was recorded a few times. The CDR3 region is CASSRLAGTTGELFF. CDR3 nucleotide sequence: TGTGCCAGCAGCCGACTAGCGGGAACCACCGGGGAGCTGTTTTTT. The rearrangement links TRBV7-2 to TRBJ2-2, with TRBD2 matching over 11 bases. This CDR3 has 15 residues. Per germline, CDR1 SGHTA and CDR2 FQGNSA. Trimming took 5 bases from V and 4 from J; bases not matched to a gene: 3.

This clonotype showed up many times. The J gene is TRBJ1-1, the V gene TRBV20-1; the D is unclear. The CDR3 sequence is 13 residues long. Germline CDR1 reads DFQATT; CDR2 reads SNEGSKA (reference sequence). V lost 5 bases to trimming and J lost 0 bases, with 10 bases between them. CDR3 bases: TGCAGTGCTGACCGGAACATGAACACTGAAGCTTTCTTT. Translating gives CSADRNMNTEAFF.

In its sample, this clonotype was seen many times. The chain has TRBV20-1 and TRBJ1-2; D remains unclear. Deletions cut 1 base from V and 0 bases from J, with 9 bases between. The germline V gene has CDR1 DFQATT and CDR2 SNEGSKA (reference sequence). The CDR3 extends over 14 amino acids. CDR3 loop: CSARGTAANYGYTF. The CDR3, as DNA: TGCAGTGCTAGAGGGACGGCAGCTAACTATGGCTACACCTTC.

There are a few counts of this clonotype. CDR3 region: CASQAGTGELFF. CDR3 nucleotide sequence: TGTGCTTCCCAAGCGGGCACCGGGGAGCTGTTTTTT. This chain connects TRBV28 to TRBJ2-2; D is perhaps TRBD2 (6 bases). CDR3 size: 12 residues. Germline-derived CDR1 and CDR2 are MDHEN and SYDVKM.

The V call is TRBV20-1, the J call TRBJ2-7, with a possible D match to TRBD1 (6 bases). Germline CDR1 reads DFQATT; CDR2 reads SNEGSKA (reference sequence). Deletions cut 6 bases from V and 1 base from J, with 16 bases between. The CDR3 spans 14 residues. The CDR3 DNA is TGCAGTGCCCAGACCCTTAGGGGGTCCTACGAGCAGTACTTC. It specifies CSAQTLRGSYEQYF.

The chain employs TRBV5-1 and TRBJ2-1; D not resolved. The ends were cut back, 0 bases at V and 5 bases at J, with 9 bases in the middle. This CDR3 has 14 amino acids. Germline CDR1 SGHRS, CDR2 YFSETQ. This chain's CDR3 is CASSLERPHNEQFF. CDR3 coding DNA: TGCGCCAGCAGCTTGGAGAGACCCCACAATGAGCAGTTCTTC.

This clonotype was seen a few times. The rearrangement uses TRBV19 and TRBJ2-7, with D possibly matching TRBD1 (6 bases). V gave up 6 bases and J gave up 1 base, with 10 bases separating them. Germline-derived CDR1 and CDR2 are LNHDA and SQIVND (reference sequence). The CDR3 is 13 residues long. The CDR3 DNA sequence: TGTGCCAGTAGCGGACAGTTATCCTACGAGCAGTACTTC. Encoded protein: CASSGQLSYEQYF. Full variable domain (rest looked up from reference TRBV19 and TRBJ2-7): DGGITQSPKYLFRKEGQNVTLSCEQNLNHDAMYWYRQDPGQGLRLIYYSQIVNDFQKGDIAEGYSVSREKKESFPLTVTSAQKNPTAFYLCASSGQLSYEQYFGPGTRLTVT.

The chain uses TRBV5-1 and TRBJ2-7; TRBD1 is a possible D gene (6 bases). The CDR3 consists of 16 residues. Germline V gives CDR1 SGHRS, CDR2 YFSETQ. Trimming shortened V by 0 bases and J by 2 bases, and 15 bases separated the two germline ends. CDR3 sequence reads: CASSLDRVVGAYEQYF. CDR3 nucleotides: TGCGCCAGCAGCTTGGACAGGGTAGTAGGGGCCTACGAGCAGTACTTC.